This TCR beta chain is drawn from a study of T-cell reconstitution after alpha-beta-depleted transplantation in children. Study-wide results and caveats: The authors attributed T-cell counts and diversity one year after transplant mostly to newly produced T cells. Approximately two months post-transplant, alpha-beta T cells reportedly originated from several hundred expanded graft clones.

Unique molecular identifiers were used to barcode this TCRbeta library. TCRdb ran MiXCR on the PCR reads and lists one entry per CDR3 protein. The table has 250,000 to 300,000 distinct CDR3 sequences, roughly a tenth seen once. This clonotype has only a few counts. The antigen remains undetermined. The sequenced sample was PBMCs, obtained before TCRalphabeta/CD19-depleted stem cell transplant. The TCR comes from a boy under two years old with acute myeloid leukemia, due to receive a stem cell transplant.

The CDR3 sequence: CASSFLAPYSEKLFF. DNA of the CDR3: TGTGCCAGCAGCTTCCTGGCGCCCTACAGCGAAAAACTGTTTTTT. V is TRBV7-8 and J is TRBJ1-4; D uncertain. The V gene's germline CDR1 is SGHVS and CDR2 FQNEAQ. The CDR3 runs to 15 residues. Trimming shortened V by 3 bases and J by 8 bases, and 16 bases separated the two germline ends.